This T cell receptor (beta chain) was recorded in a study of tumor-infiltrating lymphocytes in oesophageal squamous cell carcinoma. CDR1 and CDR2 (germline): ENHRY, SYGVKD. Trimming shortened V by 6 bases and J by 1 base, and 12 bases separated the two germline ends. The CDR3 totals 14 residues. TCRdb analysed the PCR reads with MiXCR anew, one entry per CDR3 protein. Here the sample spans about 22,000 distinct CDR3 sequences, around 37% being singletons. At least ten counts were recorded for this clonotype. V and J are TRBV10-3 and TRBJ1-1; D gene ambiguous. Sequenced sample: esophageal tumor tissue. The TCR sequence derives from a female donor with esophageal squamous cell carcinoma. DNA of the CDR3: TGTGCCATCAGCGGTCCGACACGGAACACTGAAGCTTTCTTT. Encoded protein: CAISGPTRNTEAFF.